The 9 T cell receptor beta chains in this list originate from one sample, sequenced in a study of shared clonotypes between healthy human individuals. This table comes from immunoSEQ multiplex PCR, and its TCRdb copy is limited to in-frame clones, with some not included. The sample consists of 2.5 million or so clones, 90% to 95% of them appearing once. What was sequenced was naive CD4+ T cells sorted from blood. Sample subset: CD45RA+ positively selected. These receptors were taken from a man younger than 35 in good health.

This clone was recorded once. The chain carries TRBV19 and TRBJ2-2; D gene ambiguous. CDR3 length equals 11 residues. The V gene lost 11 bases and the J gene lost 1 base, with 5 bases spanning the gap. Germline CDR1 LNHDA, CDR2 SQIVND (reference sequence). The chain's CDR3 is CAAENTGELFF. The DNA of the CDR3 is TGTGCCGCGGAGAACACCGGGGAGCTGTTTTTT.

The gene calls are TRBV12-5 and TRBJ2-5; D possibly corresponds to TRBD2 (7 bases). CDR1 LGHNT and CDR2 FRNRAP come from the germline V gene. With 6 bases removed from V and 2 bases from J, the gap between germline ends came to 19 bases. The CDR3 is 16 residues long. In DNA, the CDR3 is TGTGCTAGTGGCCTCGGGGGGCGCGGCGCACAAGAGACCCAGTACTTC. Translating it yields CASGLGGRGAQETQYF.

The CDR3 region has the DNA TGTGCCAGCAGCTTAGCGGGTGGTACTAAACAGCCCCAGCATTTT. Residues: CASSLAGGTKQPQHF. This chain links TRBV7-2 with TRBJ1-5; D unclear. The CDR3 is made up of 15 amino acids. The germline V and J ends were trimmed by 0 bases and 7 bases, with 13 bases remaining between them. In germline, CDR1 is SGHTA, CDR2 FQGNSA. Full variable domain (outside the CDR3, taken from reference TRBV7-2 and TRBJ1-5): GAGVSQSPSNKVTEKGKDVELRCDPISGHTALYWYRQSLGQGLEFLIYFQGNSAPDKSGLPSDRFSAERTGGSVSTLTIQRTQQEDSAVYLCASSLAGGTKQPQHFGDGTRLSIL.

V is TRBV13 and J is TRBJ2-3; TRBD2 aligns across 9 bases. The CDR3 is 16 amino acids. V lost 3 bases to trimming and J lost 4 bases; unmatched junction nucleotides: 8. Germline-derived CDR1 and CDR2 are PRHDT and FYEKMQ (reference sequence). The DNA for the CDR3 is TGTGCCAGCAGCTTGTTATTAGCGGGAGTTCCAGATACGCAGTATTTT. Translation gives CASSLLLAGVPDTQYF.

The chain links TRBV10-3 to TRBJ1-1; 7 bases align to TRBD1. J lost 1 base, V lost 1 base, and 6 bases had no gene match. Germline V gene sequence: CDR1 ENHRY, CDR2 SYGVKD. The CDR3 sequence is 16 residues long. CDR3 region: CAISEFNWTGNTEAFF. The CDR3 nucleotides are TGTGCCATCAGTGAGTTCAACTGGACAGGGAACACTGAAGCTTTCTTT.

This clone was found once. The V and J genes are TRBV5-6 and TRBJ1-6; 7 positions match TRBD1. With V trimmed by 3 bases and J by 3 bases, 3 bases remained unmatched. Germline V gene lookup returns CDR1 SGHDT and CDR2 YYEEEE. This CDR3 region has 15 residues. The CDR3 protein is CASSSGQVYNSPLHF. CDR3 nucleotide sequence: TGTGCCAGCAGCTCCGGACAGGTCTATAATTCACCCCTCCACTTT. The entire variable domain, with the rest obtained from reference TRBV5-6 and TRBJ1-6, is as follows: DAGVTQSPTHLIKTRGQQVTLRCSPKSGHDTVSWYQQALGQGPQFIFQYYEEEERQRGNFPDRFSGHQFPNYSSELNVNALLLGDSALYLCASSSGQVYNSPLHFGNGTRLTVT.

Turning to this clone: This sample also contains other DNA sequences that code for the same CDR3. CDR3 in amino acids: CASSLMNTEAFF. CDR3 nucleotides: TGTGCCAGCAGTTTAATGAACACTGAAGCTTTCTTT. The chain couples TRBV28 to TRBJ1-1; no clear D. The germline CDR1 and CDR2 sequences are MDHEN and SYDVKM. The CDR3 runs 12 residues. V was shortened by 2 bases and J by 0 bases, with 1 base between the two germline ends.

This sequence joins TRBV5-8 and TRBJ1-6, with D possibly matching TRBD1 (6 bases). The CDR3 has 15 amino acids. The germline CDR1 and CDR2 sequences are SGHTS and YDEGEE. Trimming removed 0 bases at V and 6 bases at J, with 10 bases between. This CDR3 reads CASSLVGATNSPLHF. As DNA, the CDR3 is TGTGCCAGCAGCTTGGTGGGGGCCACTAATTCACCCCTCCACTTT.

The CDR3 spells CASSLLGREAFF. DNA for the CDR3: TGTGCCAGCAGCTTGTTAGGCAGAGAAGCTTTCTTT. The chain is built from TRBV7-9 and TRBJ1-1; the D is unclear. This CDR3 has 12 residues. The V gene's germline CDR1 is SEHNR and CDR2 FQNEAQ (reference sequence). Trimming stripped 3 bases from V and 8 bases from J, with 10 bases between.